This T cell receptor (beta chain) was profiled in a study of blood T cell repertoires in COVID-19. Generated by immunoSEQ multiplex PCR, the TCRdb table keeps only in-frame clones and is missing some. The sample includes approximately 97,000 clones, more than 80% of them seen just once. This clone showed up just once. Per germline, CDR1 SEHNR and CDR2 FQNEAQ (reference sequence). This CDR3 region has 14 residues. The V and J ends lost 5 bases and 3 bases, in that order; junction bases with no gene match: 5. The material sequenced was peripheral blood. The chain joins TRBV7-9 to TRBJ1-2; 8 positions agree with TRBD1. This TCR derives from a human donor in a cohort sampled during active COVID-19. The CDR3 nucleotides are TGTGCCAGCAGCCCACAGGGGGGGGACTATGGCTACACCTTC. Translating it yields CASSPQGGDYGYTF. Based on the CDR3 plus reference TRBV7-9 and TRBJ1-2, the full variable domain is DTGVSQNPRHKITKRGQNVTFRCDPISEHNRLYWYRQTLGQGPEFLTYFQNEAQLEKSRLLSDRFSAERPKGSFSTLEIQRTEQGDSAMYLCASSPQGGDYGYTFGSGTRLTVV.